Included here is one TCR beta chain sequence, with context. There are 20 residues in the CDR3. The germline V gene has CDR1 LGHNT and CDR2 FRNRAP. Trimming cost V 0 bases and J 0 bases; bases outside gene matches: 11. Per the original methods: Cell counts per sample came from amplifying reference gene primers. Using immunoSEQ multiplex PCR, the repertoire was profiled, and TCRdb retains in-frame clones only, with some absent. Clone size and the V and J calls come from that table; the DNA yielded D and trimming. The repertoire holds roughly 250,000 clones, with roughly 81% as singletons. This sample is part of a study of blood T cell repertoires in COVID-19. Study-level background: Both acute and convalescent COVID-19 samples were obtained from the United States, Italy and Spain. Nucleic acid was either cDNA or gDNA, and it came from T cells, B-cell-depleted T cells, or PBMCs.

The origin of this receptor is a middle-aged man with acute or convalescent COVID-19. The sequenced sample consisted of peripheral blood. The V and J genes are TRBV12-5 and TRBJ2-6; 7 bases agree with TRBD1. This CDR3 is CASGLVGLGQVISGANVLTF. CDR3 coding DNA: TGTGCTAGTGGTTTGGTTGGCCTCGGACAGGTGATCTCTGGGGCCAACGTCCTGACTTTC.